These 18 T cell receptor beta chains share one sample of origin, sequenced in a study of blood T cell repertoires in COVID-19. Sequencing was performed with immunoSEQ multiplex PCR; in TCRdb, only in-frame clones are kept and a portion is missing. The sample carries about 220,000 clones, just under 85% recorded once. Sequenced: PBMCs or T cells enriched from blood (not recorded which). These TCRs come from a woman between 35 and 50 years old with acute COVID-19.

The chain joins TRBV7-2 to TRBJ2-2, with 8 nucleotides matching TRBD2. The CDR3 totals 16 residues. V was clipped by 1 base and J by 3 bases; unmatched bases: 4. Germline V gene data show CDR1 as SGHTA and CDR2 as FQGNSA. The CDR3 loop reads CASSLVPAGDTGELFF. The CDR3 nucleotides are TGTGCCAGCAGCTTAGTTCCAGCGGGGGACACCGGGGAGCTGTTTTTT.

This sequence joins TRBV4-3 and TRBJ1-1; D not certain. The CDR3 is 14 residues long. Germline CDR1 reads LGHNA; CDR2 reads YSLEER. Trimming stripped 4 bases from V and 1 base from J, with 10 bases between. CDR3 DNA: TGCGCCAGCAGCCCCGGAGTGTCGAACACTGAAGCTTTCTTT. Its translation: CASSPGVSNTEAFF.

The genes are TRBV6-4 and TRBJ2-3; 9 bases align to TRBD2. After removal of 6 bases from V and 2 bases from J, the junction contained 21 bases not matched to a gene. The CDR3 contains 20 residues. Germline lookup yields CDR1 MRHNA and CDR2 SNTAGT. The CDR3 DNA reads TGTGCCAGCAGCCGCCGGGGGATAGCGGGGGACCTCCGCTTCACAGATACGCAGTATTTT. Protein sequence: CASSRRGIAGDLRFTDTQYF.

The DNA of the CDR3 is TGTGCCTGGAGCCAGGGGGTCTCCGGGGCCAACGTCCTGACTTTC. This codes for CAWSQGVSGANVLTF. The genes are TRBV30 and TRBJ2-6; 7 bases are a match to TRBD1. V lost 3 bases, J lost 4 bases, and 6 bases stayed unmatched. This CDR3 has 15 residues. The V gene's germline CDR1 is GTSNPN and CDR2 SVGIG (reference sequence). Complete variable domain (other parts from reference TRBV30 and TRBJ2-6): SQTIHQWPATLVQPVGSPLSLECTVEGTSNPNLYWYRQAAGRGLQLLFYSVGIGQISSEVPQNLSASRPQDRQFILSSKKLLLSDSGFYLCAWSQGVSGANVLTFGAGSRLTVL.

This rearrangement joins TRBV7-2 to TRBJ1-2; D gene ambiguous. The CDR3 consists of 12 residues. In germline, CDR1 is SGHTA, CDR2 FQGNSA. The germline V and J ends were trimmed by 5 bases and 4 bases, with 8 bases remaining between them. CDR3 sequence: CASSPSAYGYTF. The DNA of the CDR3 is TGTGCCAGCAGCCCCAGTGCCTATGGCTACACCTTC.

This clone was seen a single time. V gene TRBV30 combines with J gene TRBJ2-7; 8 nucleotides align to TRBD1. The germline V gene has CDR1 GTSNPN and CDR2 SVGIG (reference sequence). The V and J ends lost 0 bases and 2 bases, in that order; junction bases with no gene match: 9. The length of the CDR3 is 16 residues. CDR3 sequence (DNA): TGTGCCTGGAGTGTAATTGGGACAGGCGTCGCCTACGAGCAGTACTTC. This gives the protein CAWSVIGTGVAYEQYF.

The J gene is TRBJ1-5, the V gene TRBV19, with D possibly being TRBD1 (5 bases). The CDR3 spans 13 residues. The germline CDR1 and CDR2 sequences are LNHDA and SQIVND (reference sequence). Deletions cut 9 bases from V and 3 bases from J, with 12 bases between. The CDR3 loop reads CASSDSYNQPQHF. The DNA for the CDR3 is TGTGCCAGCTCAGACAGCTACAATCAGCCCCAGCATTTT.

The rearrangement links TRBV4-2 to TRBJ2-3, with D maybe TRBD2 (6 bases). The germline V gene encodes CDR1 LGHNA and CDR2 YNFKEQ. V lost 4 bases and J 2 bases, leaving 7 bases between the germline ends. This CDR3 is 13 amino acids long. The CDR3 DNA reads as TGTGCCAGCAGCCGGGACTTCACAGATACGCAGTATTTT. Protein sequence: CASSRDFTDTQYF.

The chain combines TRBV20-1 with TRBJ2-5; D call uncertain. CDR3 length: 9 amino acids. Germline CDR1 reads DFQATT; CDR2 reads SNEGSKA (reference sequence). CDR3 sequence reads: CRAPETQYF. CDR3 DNA sequence: TGCAGGGCCCCAGAGACCCAGTACTTC.

The chain is built from TRBV21-1 and TRBJ2-7; TRBD1 is the table's D call, not checked against the DNA. TRBV21-1 is a known pseudogene. The CDR3 totals 14 residues. In nucleotides, the CDR3 is TGTGCCAGCAGCAAACCCCCCCCTCAGGCCGAGCAGTACTTC. Protein: CASSKPPPQAEQYF.

The V call is TRBV7-9, the J call TRBJ1-1; D is perhaps TRBD1 (6 bases). Germline loops: CDR1 SEHNR, CDR2 FQNEAQ (reference sequence). V was clipped by 1 base and J by 0 bases, with 9 bases between them. This CDR3 is built from 15 residues. CDR3 protein: CASSLEQGLNTEAFF. CDR3 sequence (DNA): TGTGCCAGCAGCTTAGAACAGGGCCTGAACACTGAAGCTTTCTTT.

This chain connects TRBV2 to TRBJ2-7, with 9 positions matching TRBD2. This CDR3 is built from 14 residues. Germline CDR1 SNHLY, CDR2 FYNNEI. Germline trimming cut 9 bases from V and 4 bases from J; bases unmatched to any gene: 10. The CDR3: CASWLAGSKYEQYF. CDR3 DNA sequence: TGTGCCAGTTGGCTAGCGGGAAGTAAGTACGAGCAGTACTTC.

In its sample, this clone was seen once. V usage is TRBV28 and J usage is TRBJ1-3, with D unclear. The germline V gene encodes CDR1 MDHEN and CDR2 SYDVKM. The CDR3 loop spans 14 amino acids. Trimming cost V 8 bases and J 1 base, with 12 bases left between them. The chain's CDR3 is CASEPYLSGNTIYF. CDR3 nucleotide sequence: TGTGCCAGCGAGCCTTACCTGTCTGGAAACACCATATATTTT.

This clone appeared many times. This chain connects TRBV25-1 to TRBJ1-1, with 10 bases that match TRBD1. J gave up 2 bases and V 3 bases, and 6 bases lay outside the gene matches. This CDR3 has 16 amino acids. Germline V lookup: CDR1 MGHDK, CDR2 SYGVNS. CDR3 sequence reads: CASSDWTGGINTEAFF. The CDR3 nucleotides are TGTGCCAGCAGTGACTGGACAGGGGGGATTAACACTGAAGCTTTCTTT. Looking up the rest from reference TRBV25-1 and TRBJ1-1 gives the full variable domain: EADIYQTPRYLVIGTGKKITLECSQTMGHDKMYWYQQDPGMELHLIHYSYGVNSTEKGDLSSESTVSRIRTEHFPLTLESARPSHTSQYLCASSDWTGGINTEAFFGQGTRLTVV.

In its sample, this clone was seen a few times. V is TRBV27 and J is TRBJ1-2; 7 bases are a match to TRBD1. V lost 4 bases and J lost 0; bases outside the gene matches: 5. There are 15 residues in the CDR3. CDR1 and CDR2 from the germline V gene are MNHEY and SMNVEV (reference sequence). The CDR3 protein is CASSSRQGPNYGYTF. The CDR3 DNA reads TGTGCCAGCAGTTCCCGACAGGGTCCTAACTATGGCTACACCTTC.

J is TRBJ2-2 and V is TRBV7-9; 7 bases map to TRBD1. CDR1 is SEHNR and CDR2 is FQNEAQ in the germline V gene (reference sequence). V was clipped by 2 bases and J by 0 bases; unmatched bases: 3. This CDR3 is built from 16 residues. CDR3 residues: CASSLPGQANTGELFF. CDR3 coding DNA: TGTGCCAGCAGCTTACCCGGACAGGCGAACACCGGGGAGCTGTTTTTT.

The chain joins TRBV11-2 to TRBJ2-1; 10 bases align to TRBD2. The germline gives CDR1 SGHAT, CDR2 FQNNGV. Unmatched junction bases numbered 7, after V lost 1 base and J lost 10 bases. The CDR3 sequence is 15 residues long. The CDR3 region has the DNA TGTGCCAGCAGCTTAGGGCTAGCGGGAGCGAGCGAGCAGTTCTTC. The encoded protein is CASSLGLAGASEQFF.

CDR3 nucleotides: TGTGCCAGCAGCCAAGATCTAGGACAGCCATACTACGAGCAGTACTTC. Its translation is CASSQDLGQPYYEQYF. V is TRBV3-1 (or the pseudogene TRBV3-2) and J is TRBJ2-7; maybe TRBD1 (6 bases). The CDR3 consists of 16 residues. Germline CDR1 LGHDT, CDR2 YNNKEL (reference sequence). V gave up 0 bases and J gave up 3 bases, with 15 bases separating them.